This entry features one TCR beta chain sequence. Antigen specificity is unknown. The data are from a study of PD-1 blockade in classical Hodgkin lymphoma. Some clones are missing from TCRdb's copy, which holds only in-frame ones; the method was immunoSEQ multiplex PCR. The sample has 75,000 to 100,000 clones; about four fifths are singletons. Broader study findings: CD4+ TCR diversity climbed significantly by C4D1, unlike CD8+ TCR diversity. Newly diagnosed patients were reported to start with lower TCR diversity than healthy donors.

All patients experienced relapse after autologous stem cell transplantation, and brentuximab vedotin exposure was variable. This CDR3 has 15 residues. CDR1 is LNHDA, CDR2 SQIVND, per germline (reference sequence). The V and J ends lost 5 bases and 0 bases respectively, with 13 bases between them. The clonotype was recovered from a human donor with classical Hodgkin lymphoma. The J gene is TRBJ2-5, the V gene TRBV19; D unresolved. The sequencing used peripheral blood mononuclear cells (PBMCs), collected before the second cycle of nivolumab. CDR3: CASSSPRTNQETQYF. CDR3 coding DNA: TGTGCCAGTAGTTCGCCACGGACGAACCAAGAGACCCAGTACTTC. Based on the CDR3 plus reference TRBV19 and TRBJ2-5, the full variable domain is DGGITQSPKYLFRKEGQNVTLSCEQNLNHDAMYWYRQDPGQGLRLIYYSQIVNDFQKGDIAEGYSVSREKKESFPLTVTSAQKNPTAFYLCASSSPRTNQETQYFGPGTRLLVL.